This T cell receptor (beta chain) was retrieved from a study of T cell responses to AZD1222 COVID-19 vaccine. For this clone: Its antigen is currently unknown.

Method: immunoSEQ multiplex PCR; TCRdb's copy keeps in-frame clones and lacks some. This repertoire shows approximately 150,000 clones, around 90% found once; its top ten account for roughly 7.5%. Trimming pared 10 bases from V and 9 bases from J, leaving 25 bases between. Germline loops: CDR1 LNHDA, CDR2 SQIVND (reference sequence). CDR3 length: 16 amino acids. General study points: Rises in breadth and depth of Spike-specific TCRs came after two AZD1222 doses. Close to half of spike-specific TCRs reportedly recognize unmutated variant regions. Researchers took repertoire samples only after the peak T cell response had come.

This sequence joins TRBV19 and TRBJ1-6; TRBD1 is a possible D gene (6 bases). This specimen was peripheral blood, taken 28 days after the second dose of the MenACWY control vaccine. The receptor's source is an adult who received the MenACWY meningococcal vaccine as a control. Here the CDR3 DNA reads TGTGCCACTGACTCCTCAGGGGTTGCTGGTCGTTCACCCCTCCACTTT. Amino acids: CATDSSGVAGRSPLHF.